This T cell receptor (beta chain) derives from a study of T-cell memory formation after mild COVID-19. Across the study: Clustering of TCRs was largely donor specific.

Notes on this clonotype: The antigen is undetermined.

Employing constant-segment primers, 5'RACE generated TCR alpha and TCR beta cDNA libraries bearing sample barcodes and UMIs. One entry per CDR3 protein, called by TCRdb with MiXCR from the 5' RACE reads. The table records roughly 410,000 distinct CDR3 sequences, approximately 24% of them present only once. In germline, CDR1 is MNHNS, CDR2 SASEGT. The CDR3 spans 14 residues. V dropped 3 bases and J dropped 1 base, with 8 bases sitting between them. Study results and limitations: The study found balanced CD4/CD8 in clones contracting day 15 to 85 and a CD4+ lean in later expanders.

This clonotype was obtained from an adult woman who had mild COVID-19 (a few samples of this study predate the infection). Cell type and time point are not known. Sequenced: PBMCs or a T cell subset sorted from them (not recorded which). This chain links TRBV6-1 with TRBJ2-3; D is uncertain. CDR3 DNA: TGTGCCAGCAGTGAGCGGCGCGGCACAGATACGCAGTATTTT. Residues: CASSERRGTDTQYF.